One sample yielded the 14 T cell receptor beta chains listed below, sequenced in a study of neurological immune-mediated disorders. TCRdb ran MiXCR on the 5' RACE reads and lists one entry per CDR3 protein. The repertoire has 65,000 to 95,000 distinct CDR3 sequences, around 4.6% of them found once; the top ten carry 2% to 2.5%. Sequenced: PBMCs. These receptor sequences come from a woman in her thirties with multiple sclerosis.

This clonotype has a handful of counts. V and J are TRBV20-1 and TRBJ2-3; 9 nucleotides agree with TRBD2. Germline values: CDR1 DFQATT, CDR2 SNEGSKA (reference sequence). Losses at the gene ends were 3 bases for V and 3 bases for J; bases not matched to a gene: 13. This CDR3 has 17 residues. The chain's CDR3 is CSARSNAGGGRTDTQYF. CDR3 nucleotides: TGCAGTGCTAGGAGTAACGCGGGAGGGGGGAGAACAGATACGCAGTATTTT.

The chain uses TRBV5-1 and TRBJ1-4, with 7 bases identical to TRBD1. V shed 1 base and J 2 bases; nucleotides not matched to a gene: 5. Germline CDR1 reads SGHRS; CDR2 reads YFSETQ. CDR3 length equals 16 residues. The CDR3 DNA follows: TGCGCCAGCAGCTTGATCCCCAGGGGGACTAATGAAAAACTGTTTTTT. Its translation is CASSLIPRGTNEKLFF. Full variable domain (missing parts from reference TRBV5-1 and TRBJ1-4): KAGVTQTPRYLIKTRGQQVTLSCSPISGHRSVSWYQQTPGQGLQFLFEYFSETQRNKGNFPGRFSGRQFSNSRSEMNVSTLELGDSALYLCASSLIPRGTNEKLFFGSGTQLSVL.

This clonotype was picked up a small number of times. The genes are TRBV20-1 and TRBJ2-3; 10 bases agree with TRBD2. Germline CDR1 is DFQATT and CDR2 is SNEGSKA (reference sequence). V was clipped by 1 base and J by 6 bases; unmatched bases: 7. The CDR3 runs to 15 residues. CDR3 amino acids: CSARVGSGGPDTQYF. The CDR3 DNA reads TGCAGTGCTAGAGTGGGTAGCGGGGGGCCCGATACGCAGTATTTT.

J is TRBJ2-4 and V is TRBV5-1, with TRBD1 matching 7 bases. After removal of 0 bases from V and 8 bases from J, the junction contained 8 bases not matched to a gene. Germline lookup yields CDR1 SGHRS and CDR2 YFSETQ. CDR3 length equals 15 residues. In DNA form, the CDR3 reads TGCGCCAGCAGCTTGGCTGGACAGGCGTGGGACATTCAGTACTTC. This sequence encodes CASSLAGQAWDIQYF.

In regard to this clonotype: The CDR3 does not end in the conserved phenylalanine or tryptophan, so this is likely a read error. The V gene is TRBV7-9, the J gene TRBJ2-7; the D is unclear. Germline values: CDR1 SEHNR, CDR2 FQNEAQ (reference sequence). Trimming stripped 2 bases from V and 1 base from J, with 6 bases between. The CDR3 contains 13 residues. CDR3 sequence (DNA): TGTGCCAGCAGCTTATATATGTCCTACGAGCAGTACAAC. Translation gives CASSLYMSYEQYN.

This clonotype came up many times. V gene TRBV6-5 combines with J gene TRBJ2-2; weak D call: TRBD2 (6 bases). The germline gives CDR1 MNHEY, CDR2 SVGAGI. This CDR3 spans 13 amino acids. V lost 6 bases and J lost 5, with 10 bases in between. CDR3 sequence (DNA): TGTGCCAGCAGGCCGGGGGTTACCGGGGAGCTGTTTTTT. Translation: CASRPGVTGELFF.

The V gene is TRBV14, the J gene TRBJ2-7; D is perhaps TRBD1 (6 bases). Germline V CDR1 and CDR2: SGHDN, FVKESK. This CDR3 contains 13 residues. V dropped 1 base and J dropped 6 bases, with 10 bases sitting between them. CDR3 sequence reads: CASSQVPGVEQYF. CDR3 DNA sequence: TGTGCCAGCAGCCAAGTGCCAGGGGTCGAGCAGTACTTC.

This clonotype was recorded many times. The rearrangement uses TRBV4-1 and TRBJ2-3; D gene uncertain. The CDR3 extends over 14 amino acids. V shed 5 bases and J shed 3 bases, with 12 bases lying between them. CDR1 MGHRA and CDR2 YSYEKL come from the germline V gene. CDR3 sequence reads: CASSKISLTDTQYF. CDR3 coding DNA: TGCGCCAGCAGCAAAATCAGCTTAACAGATACGCAGTATTTT.

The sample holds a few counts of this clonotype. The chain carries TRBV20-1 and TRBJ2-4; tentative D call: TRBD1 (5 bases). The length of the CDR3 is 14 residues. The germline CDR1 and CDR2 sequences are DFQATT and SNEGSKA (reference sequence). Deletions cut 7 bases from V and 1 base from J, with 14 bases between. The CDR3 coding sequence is TGCAGTGTTCCAGGGAAAGGGGCCAAAAACATTCAGTACTTC. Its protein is CSVPGKGAKNIQYF.

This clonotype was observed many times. Written as DNA, the CDR3 is TGCGCCAGCAGCTTGGAAACTGGGGGAACGATCTACAATGAGCAGTTCTTC. Its protein is CASSLETGGTIYNEQFF. The chain uses TRBV5-1 and TRBJ2-1, with D perhaps TRBD1 or TRBD2 (5 bases each). Germline-derived CDR1 and CDR2 are SGHRS and YFSETQ. The CDR3 has 17 amino acids. V lost 0 bases, J lost 3 bases, and 16 bases lay in between.

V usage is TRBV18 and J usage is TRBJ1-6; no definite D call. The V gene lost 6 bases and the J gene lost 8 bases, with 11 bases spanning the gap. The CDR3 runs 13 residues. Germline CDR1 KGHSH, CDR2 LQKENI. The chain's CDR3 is CASSQDGDSPLHF. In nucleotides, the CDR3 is TGTGCCAGCTCTCAGGATGGGGATTCACCCCTCCACTTT. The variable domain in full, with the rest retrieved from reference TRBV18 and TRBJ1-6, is NAGVMQNPRHLVRRRGQEARLRCSPMKGHSHVYWYRQLPEEGLKFMVYLQKENIIDESGMPKERFSAEFPKEGPSILRIQQVVRGDSAAYFCASSQDGDSPLHFGNGTRLTVT.

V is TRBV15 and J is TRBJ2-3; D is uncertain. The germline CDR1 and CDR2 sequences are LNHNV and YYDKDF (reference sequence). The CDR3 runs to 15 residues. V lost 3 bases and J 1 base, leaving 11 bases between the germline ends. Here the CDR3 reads CATSRGAEGTDTQYF. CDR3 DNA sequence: TGTGCCACCAGCAGGGGCGCTGAAGGCACAGATACGCAGTATTTT. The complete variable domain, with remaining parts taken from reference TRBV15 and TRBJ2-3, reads DAMVIQNPRYQVTQFGKPVTLSCSQTLNHNVMYWYQQKSSQAPKLLFHYYDKDFNNEADTPDNFQSRRPNTSFCFLDIRSPGLGDTAMYLCATSRGAEGTDTQYFGPGTRLTVL.

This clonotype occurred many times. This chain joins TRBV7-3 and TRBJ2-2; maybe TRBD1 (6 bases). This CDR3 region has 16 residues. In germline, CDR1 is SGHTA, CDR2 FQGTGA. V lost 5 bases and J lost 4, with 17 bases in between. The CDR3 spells CASSAQPGQFTGELFF. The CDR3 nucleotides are TGTGCCAGCAGCGCCCAACCCGGACAGTTCACCGGGGAGCTGTTTTTT. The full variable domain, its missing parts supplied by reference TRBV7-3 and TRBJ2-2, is GAGVSQTPSNKVTEKGKYVELRCDPISGHTALYWYRQSLGQGPEFLIYFQGTGAADDSGLPNDRFFAVRPEGSVSTLKIQRTERGDSAVYLCASSAQPGQFTGELFFGEGSRLTVL.

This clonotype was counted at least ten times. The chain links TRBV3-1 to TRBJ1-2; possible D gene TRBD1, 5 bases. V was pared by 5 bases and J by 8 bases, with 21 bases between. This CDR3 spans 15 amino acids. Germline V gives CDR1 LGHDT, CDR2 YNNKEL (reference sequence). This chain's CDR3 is CASSYRSPAGGGYTF. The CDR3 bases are TGTGCCAGCAGCTACAGGTCCCCGGCGGGAGGAGGCTACACCTTC.